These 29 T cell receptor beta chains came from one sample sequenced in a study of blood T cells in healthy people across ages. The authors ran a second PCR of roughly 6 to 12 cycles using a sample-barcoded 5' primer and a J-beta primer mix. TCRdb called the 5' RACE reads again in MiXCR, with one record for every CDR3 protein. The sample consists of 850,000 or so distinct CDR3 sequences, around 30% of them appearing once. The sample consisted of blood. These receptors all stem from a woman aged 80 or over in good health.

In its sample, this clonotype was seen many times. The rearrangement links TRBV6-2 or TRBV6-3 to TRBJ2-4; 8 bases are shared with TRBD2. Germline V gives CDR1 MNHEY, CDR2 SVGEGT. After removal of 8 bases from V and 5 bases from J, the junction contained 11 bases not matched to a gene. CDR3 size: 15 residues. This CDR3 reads CASRTIRTSQNIQYF. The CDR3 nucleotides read TGTGCCAGCCGAACGATTCGGACTAGCCAAAACATTCAGTACTTC.

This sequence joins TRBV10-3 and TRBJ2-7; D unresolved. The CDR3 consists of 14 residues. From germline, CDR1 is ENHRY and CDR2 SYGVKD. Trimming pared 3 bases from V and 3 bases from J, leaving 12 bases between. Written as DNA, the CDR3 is TGTGCCATCAGTGAAGCGAGCTTAATCTACGAGCAGTACTTC. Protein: CAISEASLIYEQYF.

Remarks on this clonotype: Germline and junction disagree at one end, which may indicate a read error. As DNA, the CDR3 is TGTGCCAGCAGAGACAGGGGAGCGGGTTTGGATGAGCGGTTCTTC. Translating it yields CASRDRGAGLDERFF. The rearrangement joins TRBV2 to TRBJ2-1, with 8 positions matching TRBD1. Germline V gene data show CDR1 as SNHLY and CDR2 as FYNNEI. This CDR3 has 15 residues.

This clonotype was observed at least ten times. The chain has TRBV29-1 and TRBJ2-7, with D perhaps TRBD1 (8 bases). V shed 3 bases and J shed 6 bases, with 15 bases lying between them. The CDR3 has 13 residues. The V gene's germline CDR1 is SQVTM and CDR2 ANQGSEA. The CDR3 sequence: CSVDSQGEGEQYF. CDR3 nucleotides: TGCAGCGTTGACTCACAGGGGGAGGGCGAGCAGTACTTC.

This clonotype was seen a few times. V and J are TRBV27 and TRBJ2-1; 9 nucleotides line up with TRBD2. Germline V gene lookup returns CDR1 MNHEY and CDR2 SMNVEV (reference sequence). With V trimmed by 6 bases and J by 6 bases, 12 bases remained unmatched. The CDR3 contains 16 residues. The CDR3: CASRVHAGGPSNEQFF. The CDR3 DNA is TGTGCCAGCAGAGTCCACGCGGGGGGGCCGAGCAATGAGCAGTTCTTC.

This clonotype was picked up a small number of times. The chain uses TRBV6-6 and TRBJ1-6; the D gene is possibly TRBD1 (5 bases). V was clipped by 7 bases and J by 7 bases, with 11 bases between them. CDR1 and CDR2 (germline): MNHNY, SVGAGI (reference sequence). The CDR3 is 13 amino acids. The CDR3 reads CASIGDGNSPLHF. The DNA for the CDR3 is TGTGCCAGCATAGGGGACGGAAATTCACCCCTCCACTTT.

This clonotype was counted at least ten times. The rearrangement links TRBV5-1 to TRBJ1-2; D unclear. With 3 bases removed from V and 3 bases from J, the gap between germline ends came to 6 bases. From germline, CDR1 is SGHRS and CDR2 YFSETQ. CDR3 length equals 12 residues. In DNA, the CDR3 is TGCGCCAGCAGCTCGCATGACTATGGCTACACCTTC. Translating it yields CASSSHDYGYTF.

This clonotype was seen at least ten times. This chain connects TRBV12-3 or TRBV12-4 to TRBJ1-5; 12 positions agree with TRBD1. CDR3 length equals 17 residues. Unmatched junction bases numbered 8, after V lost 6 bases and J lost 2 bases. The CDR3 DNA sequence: TGTGCCAGCAGGTCGGGACAGGGGGCTGGGGGCAATCAGCCCCAGCATTTT. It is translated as CASRSGQGAGGNQPQHF.

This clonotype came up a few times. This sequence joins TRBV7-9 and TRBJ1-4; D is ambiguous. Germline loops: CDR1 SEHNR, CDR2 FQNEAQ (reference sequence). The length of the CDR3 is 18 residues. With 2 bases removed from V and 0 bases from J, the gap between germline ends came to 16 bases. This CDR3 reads CASSLPYSGLATNEKLFF. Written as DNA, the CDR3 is TGTGCCAGCAGCTTACCTTACAGCGGTCTTGCAACTAATGAAAAACTGTTTTTT. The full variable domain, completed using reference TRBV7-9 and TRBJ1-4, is DTGVSQNPRHKITKRGQNVTFRCDPISEHNRLYWYRQTLGQGPEFLTYFQNEAQLEKSRLLSDRFSAERPKGSFSTLEIQRTEQGDSAMYLCASSLPYSGLATNEKLFFGSGTQLSVL.

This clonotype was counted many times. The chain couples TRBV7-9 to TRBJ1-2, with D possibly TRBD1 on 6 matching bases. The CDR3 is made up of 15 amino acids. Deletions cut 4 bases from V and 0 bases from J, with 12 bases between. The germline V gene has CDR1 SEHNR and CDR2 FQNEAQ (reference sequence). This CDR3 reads CASSSAGGPNYGYTF. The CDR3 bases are TGTGCCAGCAGCTCCGCGGGGGGCCCTAACTATGGCTACACCTTC.

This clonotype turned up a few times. CDR3 amino acids: CASSRTSGTYPQVKAEAFF. CDR3 DNA: TGTGCCAGCAGCCGAACTTCCGGGACTTACCCACAAGTGAAGGCTGAAGCTTTCTTT. The chain links TRBV7-9 to TRBJ1-1; possibly TRBD1 for D (5 bases). The germline V and J ends were trimmed by 5 bases and 6 bases, with 31 bases remaining between them. The CDR3 totals 19 residues. The germline gives CDR1 SEHNR, CDR2 FQNEAQ (reference sequence).

The CDR3 protein is CASKDRGRYEQYF. Here the CDR3 DNA reads TGTGCCAGCAAGGACAGGGGGAGGTACGAGCAGTACTTC. The chain combines TRBV2 with TRBJ2-5, with 10 nucleotides matching TRBD1. The J call is doubtful: the DNA matches TRBJ2-7 better. The CDR3 totals 13 residues. CDR1 is SNHLY and CDR2 is FYNNEI in the germline V gene.

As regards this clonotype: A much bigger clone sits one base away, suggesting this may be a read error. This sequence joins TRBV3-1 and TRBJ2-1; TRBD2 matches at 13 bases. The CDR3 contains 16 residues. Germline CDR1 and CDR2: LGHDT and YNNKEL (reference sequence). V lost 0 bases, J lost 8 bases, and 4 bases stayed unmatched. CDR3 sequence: CASSQERLAGGDEQFF. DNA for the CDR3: TGTGCCAGCAGCCAAGAAAGACTAGCGGGGGGTGATGAGCAGTTCTTC.

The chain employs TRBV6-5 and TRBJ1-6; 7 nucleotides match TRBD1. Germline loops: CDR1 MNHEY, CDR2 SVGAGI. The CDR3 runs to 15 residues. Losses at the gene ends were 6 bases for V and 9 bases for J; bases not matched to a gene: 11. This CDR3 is CASRRTWTGSSPLHF. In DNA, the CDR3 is TGTGCCAGCAGGCGGACGTGGACAGGATCTTCACCCCTCCACTTT.

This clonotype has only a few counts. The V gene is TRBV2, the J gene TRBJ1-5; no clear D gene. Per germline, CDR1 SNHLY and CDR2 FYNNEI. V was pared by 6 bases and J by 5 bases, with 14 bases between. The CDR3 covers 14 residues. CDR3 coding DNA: TGTGCCAGCAGCCTCGACCTTTTGGATCAGCCCCAGCATTTT. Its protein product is CASSLDLLDQPQHF.

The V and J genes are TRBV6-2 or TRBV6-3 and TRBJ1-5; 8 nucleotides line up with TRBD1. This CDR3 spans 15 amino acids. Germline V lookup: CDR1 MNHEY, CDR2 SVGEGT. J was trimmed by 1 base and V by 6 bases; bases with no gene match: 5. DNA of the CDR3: TGTGCCAGCAGCCGGGGACAGGTCAGCAATCAGCCCCAGCATTTT. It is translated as CASSRGQVSNQPQHF.

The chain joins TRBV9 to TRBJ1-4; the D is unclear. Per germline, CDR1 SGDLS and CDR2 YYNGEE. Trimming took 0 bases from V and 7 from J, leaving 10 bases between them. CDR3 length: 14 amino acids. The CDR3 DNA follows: TGTGCCAGCAGCGTAGATTACGGGCCTGAAAAACTGTTTTTT. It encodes CASSVDYGPEKLFF.

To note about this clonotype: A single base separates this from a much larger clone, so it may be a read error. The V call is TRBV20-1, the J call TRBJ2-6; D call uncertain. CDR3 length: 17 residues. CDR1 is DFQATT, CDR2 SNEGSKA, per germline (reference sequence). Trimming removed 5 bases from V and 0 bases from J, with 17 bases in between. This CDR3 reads CSAGYGGPSSGANVLTF. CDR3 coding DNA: TGCAGTGCTGGATATGGTGGACCCAGCTCTGGGGCCAACGTCCTGACTTTC.

The CDR3, as DNA: TGTGCCAGCAGTTTATCCTGGGCGTCCACCGGGGAGCTGTTTTTT. This encodes CASSLSWASTGELFF. The chain recombines TRBV27 with TRBJ2-2; the D is unclear. The CDR3 is made up of 15 amino acids. V was shortened by 0 bases and J by 4 bases, with 9 bases between the two germline ends. CDR1 and CDR2 (germline): MNHEY, SMNVEV (reference sequence).

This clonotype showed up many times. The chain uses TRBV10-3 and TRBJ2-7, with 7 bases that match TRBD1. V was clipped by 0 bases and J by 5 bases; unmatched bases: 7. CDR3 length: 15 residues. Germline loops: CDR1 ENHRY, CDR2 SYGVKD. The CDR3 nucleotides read TGTGCCATCAGTGAGTCGGTGTCAGGGACAGACGAGCAGTACTTC. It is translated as CAISESVSGTDEQYF.

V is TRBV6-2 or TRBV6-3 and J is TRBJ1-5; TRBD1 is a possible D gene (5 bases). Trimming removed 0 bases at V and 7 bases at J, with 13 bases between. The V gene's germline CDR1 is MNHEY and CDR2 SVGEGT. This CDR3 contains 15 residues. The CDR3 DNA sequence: TGTGCCAGCAGTTACTCTAGGGGTGACGGGCAGCCCCAGCATTTT. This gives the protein CASSYSRGDGQPQHF.

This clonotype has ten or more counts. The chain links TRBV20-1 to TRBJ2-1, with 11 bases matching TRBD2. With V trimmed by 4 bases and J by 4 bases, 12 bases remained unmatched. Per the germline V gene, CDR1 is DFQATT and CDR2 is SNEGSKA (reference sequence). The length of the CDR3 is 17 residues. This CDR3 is CSATSGSGGAGYNEQFF. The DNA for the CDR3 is TGCAGTGCTACATCGGGTAGCGGGGGGGCCGGATACAATGAGCAGTTCTTC.

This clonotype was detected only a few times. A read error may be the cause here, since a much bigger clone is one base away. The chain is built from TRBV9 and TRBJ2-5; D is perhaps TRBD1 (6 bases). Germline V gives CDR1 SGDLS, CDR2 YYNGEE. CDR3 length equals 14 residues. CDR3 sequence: CAGSVGQSQETQYF. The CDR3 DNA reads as TGTGCCGGCAGCGTAGGACAGTCCCAAGAGACCCAGTACTTC.

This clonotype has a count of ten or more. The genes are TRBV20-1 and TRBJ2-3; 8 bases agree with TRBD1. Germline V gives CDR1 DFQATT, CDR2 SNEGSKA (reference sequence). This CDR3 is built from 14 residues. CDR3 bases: TGCACCAAAGCCAGGGGGCTGAGGACAGATACGCAGTATTTT. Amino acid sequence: CTKARGLRTDTQYF.

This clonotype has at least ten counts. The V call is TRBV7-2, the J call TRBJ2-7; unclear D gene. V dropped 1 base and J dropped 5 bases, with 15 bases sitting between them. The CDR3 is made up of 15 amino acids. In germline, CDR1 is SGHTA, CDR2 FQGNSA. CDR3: CASSLGGPTQNEQYF. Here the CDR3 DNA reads TGTGCCAGCAGCTTAGGGGGTCCCACCCAGAACGAGCAGTACTTC.

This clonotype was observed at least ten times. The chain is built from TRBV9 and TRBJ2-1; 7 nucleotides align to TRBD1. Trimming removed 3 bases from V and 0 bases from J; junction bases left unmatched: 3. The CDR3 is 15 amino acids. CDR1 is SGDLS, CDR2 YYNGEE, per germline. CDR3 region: CASSAGQTSYNEQFF. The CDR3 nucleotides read TGTGCCAGCAGCGCGGGACAGACCTCCTACAATGAGCAGTTCTTC. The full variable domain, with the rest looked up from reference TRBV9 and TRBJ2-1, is DSGVTQTPKHLITATGQRVTLRCSPRSGDLSVYWYQQSLDQGLQFLIQYYNGEERAKGNILERFSAQQFPDLHSELNLSSLELGDSALYFCASSAGQTSYNEQFFGPGTRLTVL.

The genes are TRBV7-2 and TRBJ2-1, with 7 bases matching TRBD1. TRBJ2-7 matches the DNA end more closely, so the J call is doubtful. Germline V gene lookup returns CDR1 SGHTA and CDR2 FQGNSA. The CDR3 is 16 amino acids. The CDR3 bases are TGTGCCAGCCAAACCCAAACGAGGGGGCCATACAATGAGCAGTACTTC. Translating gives CASQTQTRGPYNEQYF.

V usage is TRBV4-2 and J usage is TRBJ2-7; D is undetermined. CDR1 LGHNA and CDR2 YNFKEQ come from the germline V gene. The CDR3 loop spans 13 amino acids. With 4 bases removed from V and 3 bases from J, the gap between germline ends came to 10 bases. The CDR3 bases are TGTGCCAGCAGCCGGCTCCCGGACTACGAGCAGTACTTC. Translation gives CASSRLPDYEQYF.

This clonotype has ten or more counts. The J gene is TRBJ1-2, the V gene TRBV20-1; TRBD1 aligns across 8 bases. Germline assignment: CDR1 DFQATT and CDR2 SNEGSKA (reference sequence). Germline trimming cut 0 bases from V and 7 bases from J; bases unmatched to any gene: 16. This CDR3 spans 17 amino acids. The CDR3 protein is CSARDRARQGPRGGYTF. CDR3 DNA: TGCAGTGCTAGAGATCGAGCCCGACAGGGGCCCCGTGGTGGCTACACCTTC.